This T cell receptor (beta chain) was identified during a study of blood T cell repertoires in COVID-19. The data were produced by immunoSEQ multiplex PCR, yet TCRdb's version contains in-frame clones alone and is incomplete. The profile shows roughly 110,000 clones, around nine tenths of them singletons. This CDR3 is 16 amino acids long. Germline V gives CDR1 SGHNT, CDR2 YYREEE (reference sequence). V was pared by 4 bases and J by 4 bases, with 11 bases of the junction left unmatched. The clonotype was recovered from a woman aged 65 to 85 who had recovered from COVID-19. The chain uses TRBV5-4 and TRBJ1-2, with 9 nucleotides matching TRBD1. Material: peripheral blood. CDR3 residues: CASSQGQGRGGYGYTF. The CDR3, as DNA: TGTGCCAGCAGCCAGGGACAGGGAAGAGGCGGCTATGGCTACACCTTC.